The clone carrying this T cell receptor beta chain was counted at least ten times. No antigen is known for it. Ophthalmopathy cases met thresholds of Clinical Activity Score at least 3, NOSPECS grade at least 4 and duration under 3 months. Fresh peripheral blood, less than 11 ml of it, supplied the PBMCs. Amplified regions were TCR beta CDR3 sequences from RNA transcripts. HTBI primers drove first-round RT-PCR of the TCR CDR3. A single record per CDR3 protein comes from TCRdb applying MiXCR to the multiplex PCR reads. Here the sample spans nearly 600,000 distinct CDR3 sequences, 12% to 15% being singletons. The CDR3 has 23 residues. The V and J ends lost 2 bases and 8 bases, in that order; junction bases with no gene match: 32. Germline V gene data show CDR1 as SGHAT and CDR2 as FQNNGV. The sample comes from a study of T cells in Graves' hyperthyroidism and ophthalmopathy. Study outcomes and limitations: Most expanded thyroid clonotypes above 0.001 also appeared in blood. Ophthalmopathy, which appeared later, was predicted by the model a median about 6.8 months before onset.

This chain joins TRBV11-2 and TRBJ2-2, with TRBD1 matching 7 bases. Input material: blood. The TCR comes from a woman aged 18-30 years with Graves' ophthalmopathy. The CDR3 protein is CASSLTLGGIFNRDSLMWGELFF. In DNA form, the CDR3 reads TGTGCCAGCAGCTTAACCCTAGGGGGAATTTTTAACCGGGACAGTTTGATGTGGGGGGAGCTGTTTTTT.